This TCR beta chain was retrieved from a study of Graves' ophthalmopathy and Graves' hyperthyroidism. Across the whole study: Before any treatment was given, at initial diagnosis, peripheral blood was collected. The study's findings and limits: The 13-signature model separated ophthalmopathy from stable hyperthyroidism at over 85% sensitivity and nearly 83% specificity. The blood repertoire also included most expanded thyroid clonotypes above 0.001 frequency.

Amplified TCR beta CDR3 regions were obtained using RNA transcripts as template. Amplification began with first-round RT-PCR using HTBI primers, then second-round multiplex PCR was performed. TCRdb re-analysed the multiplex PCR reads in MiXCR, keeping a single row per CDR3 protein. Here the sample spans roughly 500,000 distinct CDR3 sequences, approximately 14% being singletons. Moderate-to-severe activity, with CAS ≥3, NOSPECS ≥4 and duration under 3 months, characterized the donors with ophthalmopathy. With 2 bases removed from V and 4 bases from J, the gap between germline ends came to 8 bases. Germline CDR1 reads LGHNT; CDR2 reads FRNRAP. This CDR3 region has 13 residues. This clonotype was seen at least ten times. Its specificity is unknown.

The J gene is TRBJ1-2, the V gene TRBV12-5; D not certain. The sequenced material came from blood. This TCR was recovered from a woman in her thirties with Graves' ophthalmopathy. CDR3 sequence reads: CASGLNDVYGYTF. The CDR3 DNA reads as TGTGCTAGTGGTTTGAACGACGTCTATGGCTACACCTTC.